The T cell receptor beta chain under discussion was sequenced for a study of ipilimumab plus nivolumab after autologous stem cell transplantation. Looking at the study overall: The myeloma cohort included high-risk transplant-naive patients and patients relapsing within 3 years of a first autologous transplant.

Assay: immunoSEQ multiplex PCR; the TCRdb copy retains only in-frame clones and omits some. The table includes about 43,000 clones, roughly 90% detected once. The CDR3 is made up of 13 amino acids. CDR1 and CDR2 (germline): SGHNT, YENEEA. The V gene lost 5 bases and the J gene lost 8 bases, with 15 bases spanning the gap. Checkpoint therapy with ipilimumab 1 mg/kg began 14 to 28 days after transplant. Patients got 3 mg/kg IV nivolumab weeks 1, 4, 7, 10, then biweekly through week 26. This clone has only one observation. The source material was PBMCs, sampled in a trial of ipilimumab plus nivolumab as post-transplant consolidation. This sequence originates from a male donor with multiple myeloma. The genes are TRBV11-3 and TRBJ1-1, with a weak D call TRBD1 (6 bases). This chain's CDR3 is CASSAREGGEAFF. Here the CDR3 DNA reads TGTGCCAGCAGCGCCCGGGAGGGGGGCGAAGCTTTCTTT.